A single sample is the source of the 15 T cell receptor beta chains below, sequenced in a study of blood T cell repertoires in COVID-19 (TCRdb year 2020). The library came from the immunoSEQ multiplex PCR assay. Imported from immuneACCESS, the table was reduced by TCRdb to in-frame sequences with V and J called. These copies leave out some clones; in studies compared against another copy, an unresolved V gene accounts for under half, and the cause of the remainder is not known. The sample yields 400,000 or so clones; around 91% were counted once. The ten top clones hold roughly 1.4% of the sample. Sequencing input: peripheral blood. The source is a woman aged 40 to 50 with COVID-19, enrolled during active disease.

The J gene is TRBJ1-1, the V gene TRBV19, with D tentatively TRBD1 (6 bases). The CDR3 is 12 residues long. V was trimmed by 10 bases and J by 4 bases, leaving 13 bases between them. Germline V gene lookup returns CDR1 LNHDA and CDR2 SQIVND (reference sequence). CDR3 in DNA: TGTGCCACCCGTACAGGGATCACTGAAGCTTTCTTT. Residues: CATRTGITEAFF.

The rearrangement joins TRBV27 to TRBJ2-5; 9 nucleotides line up with TRBD1. Germline V gives CDR1 MNHEY, CDR2 SMNVEV (reference sequence). CDR3 length: 15 amino acids. The V segment lost 5 bases and the J segment 5 bases; nucleotides outside the gene matches: 9. CDR3 sequence reads: CASSPRTGVAETQYF. The DNA of the CDR3 is TGTGCCAGCAGTCCTAGGACAGGGGTCGCGGAGACCCAGTACTTC.

The J gene is TRBJ2-7, the V gene TRBV6-5; D possibly corresponds to TRBD1 (6 bases). The germline gives CDR1 MNHEY, CDR2 SVGAGI. The CDR3 is made up of 16 amino acids. The V and J ends lost 0 bases and 1 base respectively, with 13 bases between them. For the CDR3, the DNA is TGTGCCAGCAGTTACTCCCGAAAGGGACATTCCTACGAGCAGTACTTC. Residues: CASSYSRKGHSYEQYF.

This rearrangement joins TRBV6-1 to TRBJ2-1; the D gene is possibly TRBD2 (6 bases). This CDR3 has 15 amino acids. V shed 2 bases and J shed 5 bases, with 13 bases lying between them. CDR1 is MNHNS, CDR2 SASEGT, per germline. The CDR3 coding sequence is TGTGCCAGCAGTGAAACGACGGGAGTTAACAATGAGCAGTTCTTC. Amino acid sequence: CASSETTGVNNEQFF.

The chain carries TRBV27 and TRBJ2-1; the match to TRBD2 covers 7 bases. V lost 2 bases, J lost 8 bases, and 9 bases stayed unmatched. In germline, CDR1 is MNHEY, CDR2 SMNVEV (reference sequence). The CDR3 length is 15 residues. The CDR3 protein is CASSLMGGRADEQFF. The CDR3 DNA reads TGTGCCAGCAGTTTAATGGGTGGGAGGGCCGATGAGCAGTTCTTC.

The rearrangement links TRBV4-3 to TRBJ1-4; D may be TRBD1 (5 bases). Trimming left V 1 base short and J 6 bases short, with 15 bases between. CDR1 is LGHNA and CDR2 is YSLEER in the germline V gene. CDR3 length: 16 amino acids. The CDR3 protein is CASSQGPPGRDEKLFF. The CDR3 coding sequence is TGCGCCAGCAGCCAAGGGCCCCCAGGGCGCGATGAAAAACTGTTTTTT.

This chain connects TRBV7-2 to TRBJ2-5; possible D gene TRBD2, 7 bases. With 4 bases removed from V and 4 bases from J, the gap between germline ends came to 16 bases. This CDR3 comprises 15 residues. Germline-derived CDR1 and CDR2 are SGHTA and FQGNSA. The CDR3: CASSSLGGAGETQYF. The CDR3 bases are TGTGCCAGCAGCTCCCTTGGGGGGGCTGGAGAGACCCAGTACTTC.

The chain links TRBV19 to TRBJ2-7; TRBD2 is a possible D gene (6 bases). Germline V gene data show CDR1 as LNHDA and CDR2 as SQIVND (reference sequence). Trimming removed 1 base from V and 5 bases from J, with 9 bases in between. The CDR3 covers 13 residues. The CDR3 is CASSIGWGDEQYF. The CDR3 DNA is TGTGCCAGTAGTATAGGCTGGGGGGACGAGCAGTACTTC.

This clone showed up just once. This chain joins TRBV4-3 and TRBJ2-5; 7 bases are a match to TRBD1. V was pared by 4 bases and J by 2 bases, with 1 base of the junction left unmatched. Germline V gives CDR1 LGHNA, CDR2 YSLEER. The CDR3 contains 13 residues. The CDR3 spells CASSLGQQETQYF. The CDR3 DNA follows: TGCGCCAGCAGCCTGGGACAGCAAGAGACCCAGTACTTC.

The chain is built from TRBV24-1 and TRBJ2-1, with TRBD1 matching 8 bases. V lost 4 bases, J lost 7 bases, and 5 bases stayed unmatched. CDR1 and CDR2 from the germline V gene are KGHDR and SFDVKD. The CDR3 is made up of 14 amino acids. CDR3 coding DNA: TGTGCCACCAGTGACCGGACAGGGCTGAATGAGCAGTTCTTC. The encoded protein is CATSDRTGLNEQFF.

This sequence joins TRBV6-2 or TRBV6-3 and TRBJ1-1, with D uncertain. The CDR3 contains 15 residues. Trimming cost V 6 bases and J 3 bases, with 17 bases left between them. Germline V gives CDR1 MNHEY, CDR2 SVGEGT. The CDR3 DNA follows: TGTGCCAGCAGCCCTGGCGGCCGCGGGGACACTGAAGCTTTCTTT. Its translation: CASSPGGRGDTEAFF.

The V call is TRBV28, the J call TRBJ1-3; 9 nucleotides agree with TRBD1. The germline V gene has CDR1 MDHEN and CDR2 SYDVKM. V was clipped by 5 bases and J by 14 bases; unmatched bases: 13. CDR3 length equals 14 residues. The CDR3, as DNA: TGTGCCAGCAGTCCTTTTGCGCCGGGACAGGGATTATATTTT. Protein: CASSPFAPGQGLYF.

This chain uses TRBV7-2 with TRBJ1-2; unclear D gene. The CDR3 is 16 residues long. The germline gives CDR1 SGHTA, CDR2 FQGNSA. Trimming shortened V by 0 bases and J by 4 bases, and 15 bases separated the two germline ends. The CDR3 coding sequence is TGTGCCAGCAGCTTAGCGCTAGCCACGACTAGCTATGGCTACACCTTC. Translating gives CASSLALATTSYGYTF.

The chain employs TRBV18 and TRBJ1-2; possibly TRBD1 for D (6 bases). Germline CDR1 is KGHSH and CDR2 is LQKENI. The CDR3 is 13 amino acids. V dropped 5 bases and J dropped 2 bases, with 9 bases sitting between them. This CDR3 reads CASSTDRNYGYTF. CDR3 coding DNA: TGTGCCAGCTCAACTGACAGGAACTATGGCTACACCTTC.

This chain joins TRBV3-1 (or the pseudogene TRBV3-2) and TRBJ2-2; 13 nucleotides line up with TRBD2. The junction had 8 bases not matched to a gene; V was cut back by 4 bases and J by 6 bases. In germline, CDR1 is LGHDT, CDR2 YNNKEL (reference sequence). CDR3 length: 17 residues. The CDR3 loop reads CASSRGTSGKVSGELFF. The DNA of the CDR3 is TGTGCCAGCAGCCGAGGGACTAGCGGGAAAGTTTCCGGGGAGCTGTTTTTT.